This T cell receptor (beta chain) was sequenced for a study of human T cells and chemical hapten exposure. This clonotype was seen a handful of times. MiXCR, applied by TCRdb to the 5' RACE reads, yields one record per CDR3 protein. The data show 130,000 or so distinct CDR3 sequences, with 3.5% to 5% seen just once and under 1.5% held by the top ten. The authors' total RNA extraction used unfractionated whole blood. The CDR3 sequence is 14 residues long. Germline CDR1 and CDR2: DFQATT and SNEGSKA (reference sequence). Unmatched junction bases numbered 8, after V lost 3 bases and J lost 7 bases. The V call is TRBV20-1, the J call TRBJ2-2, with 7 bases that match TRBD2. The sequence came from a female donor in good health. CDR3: CSARSPGGVGELFF. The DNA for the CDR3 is TGCAGTGCTAGGAGCCCTGGGGGGGTCGGGGAGCTGTTTTTT.